This TCR beta chain was observed in a study of blood T cell repertoires in COVID-19. Individuals drawn from about 26 US areas were roughly 18 to 95 years old. Study processing details: Estimation of nucleated cell counts was performed using reference gene primer amplification. Data came from immunoSEQ multiplex PCR; TCRdb stores just in-frame clones and leaves some out. The D gene and trimming were derived from the DNA, and the V and J assignments and clone size from that table. There are almost 500,000 clones in the sample; about nine tenths occur only once, and 7% to 10% lies in the top ten. V was pared by 6 bases and J by 3 bases, with 17 bases between. The germline CDR1 and CDR2 sequences are SNHLY and FYNNEI. The CDR3 runs to 16 residues.

Sequenced material: PBMCs or T cells enriched from blood (not recorded which). The chain joins TRBV2 to TRBJ2-2, with a weak D call TRBD1 (6 bases). The TCR was taken from a woman aged 55-69 years who had recovered from COVID-19. CDR3 amino acids: CASRTYTGLDTGELFF. CDR3 nucleotides: TGTGCCAGCAGGACCTACACAGGGTTGGACACCGGGGAGCTGTTTTTT.